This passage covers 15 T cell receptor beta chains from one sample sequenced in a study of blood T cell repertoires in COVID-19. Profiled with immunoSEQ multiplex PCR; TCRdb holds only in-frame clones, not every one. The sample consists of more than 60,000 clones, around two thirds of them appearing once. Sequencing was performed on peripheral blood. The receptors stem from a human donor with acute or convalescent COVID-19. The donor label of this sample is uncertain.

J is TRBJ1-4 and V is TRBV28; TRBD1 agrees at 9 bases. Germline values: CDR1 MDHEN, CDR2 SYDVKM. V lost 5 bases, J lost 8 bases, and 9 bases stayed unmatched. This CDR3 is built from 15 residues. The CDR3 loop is CASSGPDRGYEKLFF. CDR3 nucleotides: TGTGCCAGCAGTGGACCGGACAGGGGATACGAAAAACTGTTTTTT.

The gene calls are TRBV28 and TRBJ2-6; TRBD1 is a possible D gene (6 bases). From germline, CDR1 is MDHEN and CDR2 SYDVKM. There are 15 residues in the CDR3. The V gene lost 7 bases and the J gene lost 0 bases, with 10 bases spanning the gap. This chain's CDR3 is CASIQGGSGANVLTF. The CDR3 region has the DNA TGTGCCAGCATCCAAGGGGGCTCTGGGGCCAACGTCCTGACTTTC.

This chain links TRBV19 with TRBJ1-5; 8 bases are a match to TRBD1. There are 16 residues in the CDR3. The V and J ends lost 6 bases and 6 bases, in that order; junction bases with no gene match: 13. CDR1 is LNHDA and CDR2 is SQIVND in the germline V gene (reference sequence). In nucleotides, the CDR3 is TGTGCCAGTAGCATCACCTTCCGACAGGGGCGTCAGCCCCAGCATTTT. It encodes CASSITFRQGRQPQHF. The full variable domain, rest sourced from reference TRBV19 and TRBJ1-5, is DGGITQSPKYLFRKEGQNVTLSCEQNLNHDAMYWYRQDPGQGLRLIYYSQIVNDFQKGDIAEGYSVSREKKESFPLTVTSAQKNPTAFYLCASSITFRQGRQPQHFGDGTRLSIL.

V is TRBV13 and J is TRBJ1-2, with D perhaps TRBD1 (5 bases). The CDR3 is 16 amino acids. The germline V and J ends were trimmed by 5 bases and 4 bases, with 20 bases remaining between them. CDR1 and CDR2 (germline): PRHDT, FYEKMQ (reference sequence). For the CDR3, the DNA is TGTGCCAGCAGCCCACCGGGGCCGGGGAGGAGCTATGGCTACACCTTC. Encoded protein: CASSPPGPGRSYGYTF. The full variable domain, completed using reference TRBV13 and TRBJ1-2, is AAGVIQSPRHLIKEKRETATLKCYPIPRHDTVYWYQQGPGQDPQFLISFYEKMQSDKGSIPDRFSAQQFSDYHSELNMSSLELGDSALYFCASSPPGPGRSYGYTFGSGTRLTVV.

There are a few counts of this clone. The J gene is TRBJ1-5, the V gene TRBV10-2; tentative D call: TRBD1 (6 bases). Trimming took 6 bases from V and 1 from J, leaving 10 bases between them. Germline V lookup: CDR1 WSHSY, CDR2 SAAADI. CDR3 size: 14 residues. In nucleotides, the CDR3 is TGCGCCAGCAGCGAACAGGGAAGCAATCAGCCCCAGCATTTT. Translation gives CASSEQGSNQPQHF.

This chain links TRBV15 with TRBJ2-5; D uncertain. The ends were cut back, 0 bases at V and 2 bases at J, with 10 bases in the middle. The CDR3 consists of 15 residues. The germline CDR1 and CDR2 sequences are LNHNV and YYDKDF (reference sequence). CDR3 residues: CATSRDRPAQETQYF. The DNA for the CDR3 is TGTGCCACCAGCAGAGATCGGCCAGCGCAAGAGACCCAGTACTTC.

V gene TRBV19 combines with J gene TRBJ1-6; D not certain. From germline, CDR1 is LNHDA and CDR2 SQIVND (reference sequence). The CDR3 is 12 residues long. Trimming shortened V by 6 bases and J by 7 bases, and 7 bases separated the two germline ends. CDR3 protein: CASRFLNSPLHF. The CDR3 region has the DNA TGTGCCAGTAGGTTTCTGAATTCACCCCTCCACTTT.

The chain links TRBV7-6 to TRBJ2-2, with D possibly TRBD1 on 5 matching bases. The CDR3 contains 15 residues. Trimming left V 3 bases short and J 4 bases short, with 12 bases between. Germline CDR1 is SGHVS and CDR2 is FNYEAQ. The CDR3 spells CASSFVQGGTGELFF. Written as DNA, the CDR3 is TGTGCCAGCAGCTTCGTCCAGGGTGGCACCGGGGAGCTGTTTTTT. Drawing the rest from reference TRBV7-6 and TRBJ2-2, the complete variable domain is GAGVSQSPRYKVTKRGQDVALRCDPISGHVSLYWYRQALGQGPEFLTYFNYEAQQDKSGLPNDRFSAERPEGSISTLTIQRTEQRDSAMYRCASSFVQGGTGELFFGEGSRLTVL.

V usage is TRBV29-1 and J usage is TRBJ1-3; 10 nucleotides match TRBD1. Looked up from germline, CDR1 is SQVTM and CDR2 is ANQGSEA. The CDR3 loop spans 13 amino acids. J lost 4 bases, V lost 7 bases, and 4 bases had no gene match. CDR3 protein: CSADRGNGNTIYF. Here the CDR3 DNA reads TGCAGCGCGGACAGGGGGAACGGAAACACCATATATTTT.

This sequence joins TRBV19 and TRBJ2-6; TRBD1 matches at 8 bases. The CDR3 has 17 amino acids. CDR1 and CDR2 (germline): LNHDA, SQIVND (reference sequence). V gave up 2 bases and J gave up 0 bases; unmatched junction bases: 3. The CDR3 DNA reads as TGTGCCAGTAGTATAAAGGGACAGGTCTCTGGGGCCAACGTCCTGACTTTC. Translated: CASSIKGQVSGANVLTF.

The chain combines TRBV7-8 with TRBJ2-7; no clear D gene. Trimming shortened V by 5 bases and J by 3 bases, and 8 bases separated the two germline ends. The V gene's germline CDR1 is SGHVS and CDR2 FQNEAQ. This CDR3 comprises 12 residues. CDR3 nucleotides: TGTGCCAGCAGCCTGGCCCTCTACGAGCAGTACTTC. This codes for CASSLALYEQYF.

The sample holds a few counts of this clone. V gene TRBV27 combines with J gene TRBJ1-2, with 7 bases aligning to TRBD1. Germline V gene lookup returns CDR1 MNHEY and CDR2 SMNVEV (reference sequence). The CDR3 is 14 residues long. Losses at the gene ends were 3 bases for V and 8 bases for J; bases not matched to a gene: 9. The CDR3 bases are TGTGCCAGCAGTTTGTCCACAGGGGTTAGGGGCTACACCTTC. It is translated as CASSLSTGVRGYTF.

CDR3 in amino acids: CASSQGHARGYTF. CDR3 bases: TGTGCCAGCAGCCAGGGACACGCCCGGGGCTACACCTTC. This chain links TRBV6-5 with TRBJ1-2; a possible D gene is TRBD1 (6 bases). Trimming took 6 bases from V and 8 from J, leaving 16 bases between them. Germline loops: CDR1 MNHEY, CDR2 SVGAGI. The CDR3 has 13 amino acids.

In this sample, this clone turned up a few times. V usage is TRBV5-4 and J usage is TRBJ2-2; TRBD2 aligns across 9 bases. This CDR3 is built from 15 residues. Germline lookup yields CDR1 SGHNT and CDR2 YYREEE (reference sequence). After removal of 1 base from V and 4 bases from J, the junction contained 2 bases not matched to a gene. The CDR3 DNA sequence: TGTGCCAGCAGCTTGAAAGCGGGGGGCACCGGGGAGCTGTTTTTT. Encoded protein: CASSLKAGGTGELFF. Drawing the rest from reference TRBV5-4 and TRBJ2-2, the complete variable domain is ETGVTQSPTHLIKTRGQQVTLRCSSQSGHNTVSWYQQALGQGPQFIFQYYREEENGRGNFPPRFSGLQFPNYSSELNVNALELDDSALYLCASSLKAGGTGELFFGEGSRLTVL.

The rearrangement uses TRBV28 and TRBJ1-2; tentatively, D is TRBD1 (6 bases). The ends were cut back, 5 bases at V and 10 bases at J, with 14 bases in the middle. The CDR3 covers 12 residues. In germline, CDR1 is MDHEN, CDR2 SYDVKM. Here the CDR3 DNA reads TGTGCCAGCAGTACCGGGACACAGAACTACACCTTC. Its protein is CASSTGTQNYTF.